One sample yielded the 13 T cell receptor beta chains listed below, sequenced in a study of CD8+CD57+ T cells in acquired aplastic anemia. All sequencing subjects had displayed CD8+CD57+ cell expansion on flow cytometry. Profiles of TCR beta VDJ and CDR3 were generated from a genomic DNA template. TCRdb analysed the reads with MiXCR anew, one entry per CDR3 protein. The data show about 240,000 distinct CDR3 sequences, around half seen once. The sample taken for sequencing was sorted CD4+, CD8+, or CD8+CD57+ T cells (not recorded which) from PBMCs. Receptors originate from a human donor with aplastic anemia.

As regards this clonotype: The CDR3 ends on some other residue instead of the conserved phenylalanine or tryptophan, so this is likely a read error. No DNA is shown, since the ends of the CDR3 on it are uncertain; the CDR3 is the one TCRdb lists. The chain's CDR3 is CSASEWRTASTMSSC. This rearrangement joins TRBV20-1 to TRBJ2-1; TRBD1, the D gene given by the table, was not confirmed from the DNA. CDR1 and CDR2 (germline): DFQATT, SNEGSKA (reference sequence). The CDR3 extends over 15 residues, inclusive of both ends.

The table lists this clonotype with a few counts. The chain joins TRBV30 to TRBJ1-1; D gene ambiguous. The CDR3 is 12 amino acids. CDR1 and CDR2 from the germline V gene are GTSNPN and SVGIG (reference sequence). V was pared by 4 bases and J by 1 base, with 7 bases between. DNA of the CDR3: TGTGCCTGGACACCGGGGAACACTGAAGCTTTCTTT. It specifies CAWTPGNTEAFF.

In its sample, this clonotype was seen a few times. A much larger clone is a single base away; this may be a read error. The gene calls are TRBV20-1 and TRBJ2-7; TRBD2 agrees at 8 bases. The V and J ends lost 3 bases and 2 bases, in that order; junction bases with no gene match: 9. From germline, CDR1 is DFQATT and CDR2 SNEGSKA (reference sequence). The CDR3 is 15 residues long. CDR3: CSARDHGGATYEQYF. The CDR3 DNA reads TGCAGTGCTAGGGACCACGGGGGGGCGACCTACGAGCAGTACTTC.

V usage is TRBV12-3 or TRBV12-4 and J usage is TRBJ2-2; TRBD2 aligns across 10 bases. V was clipped by 3 bases and J by 5 bases; unmatched bases: 6. The CDR3 runs 16 residues. CDR3 DNA: TGTGCCAGCAGTTTGAGCGGGGGGGCCCCTACCGGGGAGCTGTTTTTT. Translation gives CASSLSGGAPTGELFF.

This chain links TRBV15 with TRBJ1-5; D not resolved. CDR1 is LNHNV and CDR2 is YYDKDF in the germline V gene (reference sequence). The V gene lost 3 bases and the J gene lost 1 base, with 16 bases spanning the gap. The CDR3 runs 17 residues. DNA for the CDR3: TGTGCCACCAGCAGTAATGTCTGGGGTACAAGCAATCAGCCCCAGCATTTT. Amino acids: CATSSNVWGTSNQPQHF.

This clonotype was observed at least ten times. The chain links TRBV4-3 to TRBJ2-7; D may be TRBD2 (5 bases). The CDR3 is 15 amino acids. From germline, CDR1 is LGHNA and CDR2 YSLEER. The ends were cut back, 0 bases at V and 6 bases at J, with 15 bases in the middle. The CDR3 reads CASSQEVGARFEQYF. CDR3 bases: TGCGCCAGCAGCCAAGAAGTGGGAGCGAGGTTCGAGCAGTACTTC.

This clonotype was observed at least ten times. Sequence at one end of the junction differs from germline and may be a read error. The rearrangement uses TRBV7-9 and TRBJ2-3; 12 nucleotides align to TRBD1. CDR1 is SEHNR and CDR2 is FQNEAQ in the germline V gene (reference sequence). The CDR3 consists of 15 residues. CDR3 coding DNA: TGCGCCAGCAGCCTTGGGACAGGGGGCGCAGATACGCAGTATTTT. Protein: CASSLGTGGADTQYF.

This chain joins TRBV19 and TRBJ1-1; TRBD1 aligns across 8 bases. The ends lost 10 bases at V and 2 bases at J; junction bases unmatched: 6. Germline V gene sequence: CDR1 LNHDA, CDR2 SQIVND (reference sequence). The CDR3 has 13 amino acids. This CDR3 reads CAIRTGRNTEAFF. CDR3 DNA sequence: TGTGCCATACGGACAGGGAGAAACACTGAAGCTTTCTTT.

This clonotype appeared many times. The chain links TRBV7-9 to TRBJ2-5, with 10 bases matching TRBD2. CDR3 length equals 14 residues. V lost 11 bases to trimming and J lost 5 bases; unmatched junction nucleotides: 11. Per germline, CDR1 SEHNR and CDR2 FQNEAQ (reference sequence). In nucleotides, the CDR3 is TGTGCCGCTCGGGGGCTAGCGGGGGATGAGACCCAGTACTTC. Protein sequence: CAARGLAGDETQYF.

This clonotype appeared many times. This chain joins TRBV20-1 and TRBJ2-1; the D is unclear. Deletions cut 3 bases from V and 9 bases from J, with 9 bases between. This CDR3 region has 11 residues. Germline CDR1 reads DFQATT; CDR2 reads SNEGSKA (reference sequence). The DNA of the CDR3 is TGCAGTGCTAGTGTAGGCGGTGAGCAGTTCTTC. It translates to CSASVGGEQFF.

This clonotype appeared a single time. This chain uses TRBV7-9 with TRBJ2-3; 9 bases are shared with TRBD1. The junction had 8 bases not matched to a gene; V was cut back by 5 bases and J by 2 bases. The CDR3 spans 16 residues. Germline V gene sequence: CDR1 SEHNR, CDR2 FQNEAQ (reference sequence). As DNA, the CDR3 is TGTGCCAGCAGCATCGCCGGGACAGGGAACACAGATACGCAGTATTTT. It codes for CASSIAGTGNTDTQYF. The full variable domain, in which reference TRBV7-9 and TRBJ2-3 provide the parts outside the CDR3, is DTGVSQNPRHKITKRGQNVTFRCDPISEHNRLYWYRQTLGQGPEFLTYFQNEAQLEKSRLLSDRFSAERPKGSFSTLEIQRTEQGDSAMYLCASSIAGTGNTDTQYFGPGTRLTVL.

V usage is TRBV7-9 and J usage is TRBJ2-5; no clear D gene. V was clipped by 4 bases and J by 5 bases, with 5 bases between them. The germline V gene has CDR1 SEHNR and CDR2 FQNEAQ (reference sequence). The length of the CDR3 is 11 residues. DNA for the CDR3: TGTGCCAGCAGCTACCGGGAGACCCAGTACTTC. Protein: CASSYRETQYF. The full variable domain, its missing parts supplied by reference TRBV7-9 and TRBJ2-5, is DTGVSQNPRHKITKRGQNVTFRCDPISEHNRLYWYRQTLGQGPEFLTYFQNEAQLEKSRLLSDRFSAERPKGSFSTLEIQRTEQGDSAMYLCASSYRETQYFGPGTRLLVL.

J is TRBJ2-1 and V is TRBV6-4; maybe TRBD1 (6 bases). V was shortened by 2 bases and J by 7 bases, with 9 bases between the two germline ends. CDR3 length: 13 residues. Germline-derived CDR1 and CDR2 are MRHNA and SNTAGT. This CDR3 reads CASSDGGENEQFF. As DNA, the CDR3 is TGTGCCAGCAGTGACGGGGGCGAGAATGAGCAGTTCTTC.